The clone carrying this TCR beta chain showed up just a few times. The CDR3 runs to 13 residues. CDR1 is MGHRA, CDR2 YSYEKL, per germline. Trimming stripped 4 bases from V and 10 bases from J, with 13 bases between. The entry originates in a study of Graves' ophthalmopathy and Graves' hyperthyroidism. Beta-chain TCR CDR3 regions were amplified from RNA transcripts. Investigators did first-round RT-PCR with HTBI primers, then second-round multiplex PCR. Using its own MiXCR run on the multiplex PCR reads, TCRdb lists one record per CDR3 protein. This table holds about 700,000 distinct CDR3 sequences, 40% found once.

The sample taken for sequencing was peripheral blood. The chain links TRBV4-1 to TRBJ1-4, with a possible D match to TRBD1 (5 bases). The receptor comes from an adult man with Graves' ophthalmopathy. CDR3 sequence (DNA): TGCGCCAGCAGCCTTGGGGACGTCGGAAAACTGTTTTTT. Protein product: CASSLGDVGKLFF.